This T cell receptor (beta chain) comes out of a study of T cell changes during pregnancy in multiple sclerosis. This CDR3 contains 15 residues. Germline V gene data show CDR1 as SNHLY and CDR2 as FYNNEI. Trimming pared 6 bases from V and 7 bases from J, leaving 19 bases between. Profiled with immunoSEQ multiplex PCR; TCRdb holds only in-frame clones, not every one. This table holds around 70,000 clones, approximately 90% found once. The receptor was isolated from a female donor with multiple sclerosis, enrolled in a pregnancy study. The material was peripheral blood, obtained in the third trimester of pregnancy. The rearrangement uses TRBV2 and TRBJ2-1; possible D gene TRBD1, 6 bases. CDR3 amino acids: CASSTGIVSVNEQFF. The CDR3 coding sequence is TGTGCCAGCAGCACAGGGATTGTTTCAGTGAATGAGCAGTTCTTC.